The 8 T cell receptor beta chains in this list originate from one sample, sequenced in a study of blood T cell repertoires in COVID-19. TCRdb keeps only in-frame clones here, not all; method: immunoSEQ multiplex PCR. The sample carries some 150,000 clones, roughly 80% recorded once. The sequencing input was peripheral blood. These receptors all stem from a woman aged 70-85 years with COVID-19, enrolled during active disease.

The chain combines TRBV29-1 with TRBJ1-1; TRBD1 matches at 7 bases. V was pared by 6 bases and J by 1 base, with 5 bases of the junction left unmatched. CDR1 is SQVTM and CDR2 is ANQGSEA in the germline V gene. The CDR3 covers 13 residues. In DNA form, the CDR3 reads TGCAGCGTGTCCGGGACAGCGAACACTGAAGCTTTCTTT. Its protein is CSVSGTANTEAFF. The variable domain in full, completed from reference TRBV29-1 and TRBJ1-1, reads SAVISQKPSRDICQRGTSLTIQCQVDSQVTMMFWYRQQPGQSLTLIATANQGSEATYESGFVIDKFPISRPNLTFSTLTVSNMSPEDSSIYLCSVSGTANTEAFFGQGTRLTVV.

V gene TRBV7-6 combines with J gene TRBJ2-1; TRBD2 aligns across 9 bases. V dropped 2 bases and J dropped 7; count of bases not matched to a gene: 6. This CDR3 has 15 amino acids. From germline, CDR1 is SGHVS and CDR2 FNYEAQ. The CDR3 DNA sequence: TGTGCCAGCAGCTTACGGGCTAGCGGGGCTAATGAGCAGTTCTTC. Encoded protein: CASSLRASGANEQFF.

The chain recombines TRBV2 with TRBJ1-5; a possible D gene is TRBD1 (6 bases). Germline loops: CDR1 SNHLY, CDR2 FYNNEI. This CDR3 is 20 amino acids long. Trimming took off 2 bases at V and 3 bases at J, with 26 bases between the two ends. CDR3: CASSEYVMGTWRVANQPQHF. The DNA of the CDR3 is TGTGCCAGCAGTGAATACGTTATGGGGACATGGAGAGTGGCCAATCAGCCCCAGCATTTT.

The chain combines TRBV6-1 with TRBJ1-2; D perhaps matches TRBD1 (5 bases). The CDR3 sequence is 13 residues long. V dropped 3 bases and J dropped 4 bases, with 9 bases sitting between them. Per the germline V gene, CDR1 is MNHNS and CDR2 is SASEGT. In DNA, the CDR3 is TGTGCCAGCAGTGAGGACAAGGCCTATGGCTACACCTTC. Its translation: CASSEDKAYGYTF.

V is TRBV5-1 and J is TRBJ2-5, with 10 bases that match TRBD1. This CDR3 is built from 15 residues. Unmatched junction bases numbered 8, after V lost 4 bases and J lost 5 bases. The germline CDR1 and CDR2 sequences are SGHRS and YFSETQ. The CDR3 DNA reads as TGCGCCAGCAGCGCCTCGACAGGGGGCAGGGAGACCCAGTACTTC. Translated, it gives CASSASTGGRETQYF.

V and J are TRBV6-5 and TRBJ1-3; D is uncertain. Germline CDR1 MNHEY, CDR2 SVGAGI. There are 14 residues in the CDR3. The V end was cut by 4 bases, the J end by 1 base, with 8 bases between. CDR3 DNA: TGTGCCAGCAGTTCCCTTCCGTCTGGAAACACCATATATTTT. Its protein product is CASSSLPSGNTIYF.

CDR3 loop: CASSQLGADTQYF. CDR3 bases: TGTGCCAGCAGCCAACTAGGAGCAGATACGCAGTATTTT. V is TRBV7-3 and J is TRBJ2-3, with a weak D call TRBD2 (5 bases). The V gene's germline CDR1 is SGHTA and CDR2 FQGTGA. V was cut by 5 bases and J by 4 bases, with 10 bases left in between. The CDR3 has 13 residues.

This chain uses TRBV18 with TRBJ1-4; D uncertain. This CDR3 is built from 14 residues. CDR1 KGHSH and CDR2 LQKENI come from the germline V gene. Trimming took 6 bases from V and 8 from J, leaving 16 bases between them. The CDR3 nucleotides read TGTGCCAGCTCGTCATCTCGGTTGTGGGAAAAACTGTTTTTT. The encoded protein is CASSSSRLWEKLFF.